This passage covers 25 T cell receptor beta chains from one sample sequenced in a study of blood T cells in healthy people across ages. Combining a sample-barcoded 5' primer with a J-beta primer mix, a second PCR ran for about 7 to 11 cycles. TCRdb called the 5' RACE reads again in MiXCR, with one record for every CDR3 protein. The sample has 800,000 to 950,000 distinct CDR3 sequences, about 27% seen once. These sequences were also reported in another study, on T cells of mothers and their children.

Sequencing used blood. The receptors shown here come from a woman aged 35 to 49 in good health.

Comment on this clonotype: A much larger clone lies a single base off, so this may be a read error. V is TRBV29-1 and J is TRBJ2-1; weak D call: TRBD1 (6 bases). The germline V and J ends were trimmed by 7 bases and 0 bases, with 13 bases remaining between them. The CDR3 runs to 14 residues. The germline CDR1 and CDR2 sequences are SQVTM and ANQGSEA. CDR3 sequence reads: CSGGQSPSYNEQFF. DNA of the CDR3: TGCAGCGGAGGACAGAGTCCCTCCTACAATGAGCAGTTCTTC.

Turning to this clonotype: A read error may explain this, as a much larger clone is one base away. The chain joins TRBV7-2 to TRBJ2-1; D uncertain. Looked up from germline, CDR1 is SGHTA and CDR2 is FQGNSA. The CDR3 loop spans 12 amino acids. V lost 9 bases and J lost 8, with 14 bases in between. Written as DNA, the CDR3 is TGTGCCAGGAGCCCCCAGCGAGATGAGCAGTTCTTC. This sequence encodes CARSPQRDEQFF.

The sample holds a few counts of this clonotype. This chain links TRBV20-1 with TRBJ1-2; D possibly corresponds to TRBD1 (5 bases). The germline V gene encodes CDR1 DFQATT and CDR2 SNEGSKA (reference sequence). V was cut by 4 bases and J by 6 bases, with 15 bases left in between. This CDR3 is built from 13 residues. The CDR3 spells CSANNPGSNGYTF. CDR3 nucleotide sequence: TGCAGTGCTAATAATCCAGGGAGTAATGGCTACACCTTC.

Comments on this clonotype: A much larger clone differs by one base, so this may be a read error. The chain couples TRBV14 to TRBJ2-4; weak D call: TRBD1 (7 bases). The germline V gene encodes CDR1 SGHDN and CDR2 FVKESK. The germline V and J ends were trimmed by 7 bases and 13 bases, with 20 bases remaining between them. The CDR3 covers 13 residues. CDR3 amino acids: CASNKQGGNEQYF. In DNA form, the CDR3 reads TGTGCCAGCAACAAGCAGGGGGGCAATGAGCAGTACTTC.

Turning to this clonotype: This sequence may be a read error, since a much larger clone differs from it by one base. V gene TRBV27 combines with J gene TRBJ2-1; TRBD1 agrees at 9 bases. The germline CDR1 and CDR2 sequences are MNHEY and SMNVEV (reference sequence). The CDR3 runs 14 residues. V lost 6 bases to trimming and J lost 10 bases; unmatched junction nucleotides: 10. The CDR3 region is CASSHGTGSYEQFF. The CDR3 coding sequence is TGTGCCAGCAGCCACGGGACAGGGTCCTACGAGCAGTTCTTC.

This clonotype was observed a few times. The genes are TRBV30 and TRBJ1-6; 7 positions agree with TRBD1. J was trimmed by 7 bases and V by 0 bases; bases with no gene match: 6. CDR3 size: 15 residues. Germline V gives CDR1 GTSNPN, CDR2 SVGIG (reference sequence). CDR3 DNA sequence: TGTGCCTGGAGTGTAGGTGGACAGGTCAATTCACCCCTCCACTTT. It codes for CAWSVGGQVNSPLHF.

Note on this clonotype: One junction end does not reproduce the germline sequence, and a read error may be involved. The V call is TRBV5-6, the J call TRBJ1-6; 12 bases align to TRBD1. The germline CDR1 and CDR2 sequences are SGHDT and YYEEEE. The CDR3 is made up of 17 amino acids. The CDR3 sequence: CANSPPGTGGGNSPLHF. In nucleotides, the CDR3 is TGTGCCAACAGCCCGCCCGGGACAGGGGGCGGTAATTCACCCCTCCACTTT. The variable domain in full, with the rest retrieved from reference TRBV5-6 and TRBJ1-6, is DAGVTQSPTHLIKTRGQQVTLRCSPKSGHDTVSWYQQALGQGPQFIFQYYEEEERQRGNFPDRFSGHQFPNYSSELNVNALLLGDSALYLCANSPPGTGGGNSPLHFGNGTRLTVT.

The rearrangement joins TRBV7-2 to TRBJ2-1; D unresolved. The CDR3 runs to 15 residues. Trimming took 0 bases from V and 7 from J, leaving 13 bases between them. Germline values: CDR1 SGHTA, CDR2 FQGNSA. The CDR3 loop reads CASSLANRRANEQFF. The CDR3 DNA follows: TGTGCCAGCAGCTTAGCAAACAGAAGGGCGAATGAGCAGTTCTTC. The full variable domain, with the rest looked up from reference TRBV7-2 and TRBJ2-1, is GAGVSQSPSNKVTEKGKDVELRCDPISGHTALYWYRQSLGQGLEFLIYFQGNSAPDKSGLPSDRFSAERTGGSVSTLTIQRTQQEDSAVYLCASSLANRRANEQFFGPGTRLTVL.

The chain is built from TRBV29-1 and TRBJ2-1, with D tentatively TRBD2 (5 bases). Germline V lookup: CDR1 SQVTM, CDR2 ANQGSEA. This CDR3 has 13 residues. V lost 7 bases and J lost 0, with 10 bases in between. The CDR3 region is CSAVLVSYNEQFF. The CDR3 coding sequence is TGCAGCGCTGTACTAGTCTCCTACAATGAGCAGTTCTTC.

This chain links TRBV7-2 with TRBJ2-4, with TRBD1 matching 7 bases. The CDR3 loop spans 15 amino acids. Germline trimming cut 8 bases from V and 6 bases from J; bases unmatched to any gene: 13. The V gene's germline CDR1 is SGHTA and CDR2 FQGNSA. In DNA, the CDR3 is TGTGCCAGCTTAAACCACAGGGGTGGGCCAAACATTCAGTACTTC. Protein sequence: CASLNHRGGPNIQYF.

The sample holds a few counts of this clonotype. This chain links TRBV29-1 with TRBJ2-3, with a weak D call TRBD2 (7 bases). Germline CDR1 SQVTM, CDR2 ANQGSEA. CDR3 length equals 14 residues. V lost 5 bases, J lost 0 bases, and 12 bases lay in between. CDR3 sequence (DNA): TGCAGCGTTCAGGCGGGGGCAAGCACAGATACGCAGTATTTT. Residues: CSVQAGASTDTQYF.

This clonotype occurred a few times. The chain combines TRBV20-1 with TRBJ1-1; unclear D gene. The ends were cut back, 6 bases at V and 1 base at J, with 12 bases in the middle. The CDR3 is 13 amino acids. Germline CDR1 and CDR2: DFQATT and SNEGSKA (reference sequence). The CDR3 region has the DNA TGCAGTGCCCCGGGGAGGGCGAACACTGAAGCTTTCTTT. This encodes CSAPGRANTEAFF.

This sequence joins TRBV13 and TRBJ2-1; the D gene is possibly TRBD1 (8 bases). Germline-derived CDR1 and CDR2 are PRHDT and FYEKMQ (reference sequence). V lost 7 bases and J lost 13, with 20 bases in between. This CDR3 is 13 amino acids long. In DNA, the CDR3 is TGTGCCAGCACTTTTACAGGGGGGGGGACCCAGTTCTTC. As protein: CASTFTGGGTQFF.

This clonotype appeared a few times. This sequence joins TRBV6-6 and TRBJ1-2; D gene unclear. With 0 bases removed from V and 8 bases from J, the gap between germline ends came to 16 bases. This CDR3 has 15 amino acids. Germline lookup yields CDR1 MNHNY and CDR2 SVGAGI (reference sequence). The CDR3 bases are TGTGCCAGCAGTTACTCTCAGCGGCCCCTTAGCGGCTACACCTTC. Translating it yields CASSYSQRPLSGYTF.

This clonotype was counted at least ten times. The V and J genes are TRBV5-6 and TRBJ2-5; TRBD2 agrees at 11 bases. Per the germline V gene, CDR1 is SGHDT and CDR2 is YYEEEE. This CDR3 contains 17 residues. V shed 4 bases and J 4 bases; nucleotides not matched to a gene: 12. The DNA of the CDR3 is TGTGCCAGCAGCCCGGGGGATAGCGGGGGGGCTGGAGAGACCCAGTACTTC. As protein: CASSPGDSGGAGETQYF. The whole variable domain, filled in from reference TRBV5-6 and TRBJ2-5, reads DAGVTQSPTHLIKTRGQQVTLRCSPKSGHDTVSWYQQALGQGPQFIFQYYEEEERQRGNFPDRFSGHQFPNYSSELNVNALLLGDSALYLCASSPGDSGGAGETQYFGPGTRLLVL.

J is TRBJ2-1 and V is TRBV28; D gene uncertain. This CDR3 is 17 amino acids long. CDR1 MDHEN and CDR2 SYDVKM come from the germline V gene. With 4 bases removed from V and 0 bases from J, the gap between germline ends came to 16 bases. CDR3 sequence (DNA): TGTGCCAGCAGTTCATACTACGACGGTAGCTCCTACAATGAGCAGTTCTTC. It codes for CASSSYYDGSSYNEQFF.

There are a few counts of this clonotype. The V and J genes are TRBV12-3 or TRBV12-4 and TRBJ1-3; 10 nucleotides agree with TRBD1. This CDR3 comprises 16 residues. The ends lost 7 bases at V and 4 bases at J; junction bases unmatched: 10. This CDR3 is CASKIARDRGGNTIYF. The DNA for the CDR3 is TGTGCCAGCAAAATCGCCAGGGACAGGGGAGGAAACACCATATATTTT.

This clonotype was found a few times. The chain recombines TRBV20-1 with TRBJ2-3; 7 bases are a match to TRBD2. CDR1 and CDR2 from the germline V gene are DFQATT and SNEGSKA (reference sequence). Trimming at V came to 5 bases and at J to 7 bases, leaving 9 bases not matched to a gene. CDR3 length equals 13 residues. The CDR3 protein is CSAPSGGRNTQYF. In DNA form, the CDR3 reads TGCAGTGCTCCCTCCGGGGGGAGAAATACGCAGTATTTT.

This clonotype has more than one count but fewer than ten. This chain links TRBV12-3 or TRBV12-4 with TRBJ1-2, with D possibly being TRBD1 (6 bases). The CDR3 sequence is 11 residues long. Trimming stripped 5 bases from V and 8 bases from J, with 9 bases between. CDR3 in amino acids: CASSTGLGYTF. CDR3 in DNA: TGTGCCAGCAGTACAGGGTTGGGCTACACCTTC.

This clonotype occurred once. The V call is TRBV4-1, the J call TRBJ2-4; the D call may be TRBD1 or TRBD2 (6 bases each). The J call may be mistaken, given a closer DNA end match to TRBJ2-7. The CDR3 covers 16 residues. The germline CDR1 and CDR2 sequences are MGHRA and YSYEKL. CDR3 region: CASSQRGPSARGEQYF. Written as DNA, the CDR3 is TGCGCCAGCAGCCAACGGGGGCCTAGCGCCCGGGGCGAGCAGTACTTC.

This clonotype was seen a handful of times. The gene calls are TRBV29-1 and TRBJ2-7, with TRBD2 as a possible D gene (6 bases). V lost 4 bases and J lost 7, with 17 bases in between. In germline, CDR1 is SQVTM, CDR2 ANQGSEA. The CDR3 contains 13 residues. The CDR3 reads CSVVGTLRNEQYF. CDR3 coding DNA: TGCAGCGTTGTAGGGACTCTCAGGAATGAGCAGTACTTC.

This clonotype was recorded once. The genes are TRBV20-1 and TRBJ2-3, with TRBD2 matching over 10 bases. There are 14 residues in the CDR3. V dropped 2 bases and J dropped 6; count of bases not matched to a gene: 5. The germline V gene encodes CDR1 DFQATT and CDR2 SNEGSKA (reference sequence). CDR3 coding DNA: TGCAGTGCTAGACAGCGGGGGGGCAGGGATACGCAGTATTTT. Its translation is CSARQRGGRDTQYF.

This clonotype appeared many times. This chain uses TRBV2 with TRBJ1-4; no clear D. This CDR3 comprises 12 residues. The germline V gene has CDR1 SNHLY and CDR2 FYNNEI. Trimming stripped 8 bases from V and 8 bases from J, with 12 bases between. This chain's CDR3 is CASRYAGEKLFF. CDR3 coding DNA: TGTGCCAGCCGGTACGCGGGGGAAAAACTGTTTTTT.

Turning to this clonotype: The CDR3 ends on some other residue instead of the conserved phenylalanine or tryptophan, so this is likely a read error. This chain connects TRBV11-2 to TRBJ2-3, with 9 bases lining up with TRBD2. This CDR3 contains 14 residues. Trimming took 5 bases from V and 6 from J; bases not matched to a gene: 6. CDR1 and CDR2 (germline): SGHAT, FQNNGV. CDR3 nucleotide sequence: TGTGCCAGCAGCCTGGGACTAGCAATGGATACGCAGTATGTT. Protein sequence: CASSLGLAMDTQYV.

This clonotype has just a few counts. The rearrangement joins TRBV29-1 to TRBJ1-1, with 8 bases aligning to TRBD1. The CDR3 length is 12 residues. Germline V gene lookup returns CDR1 SQVTM and CDR2 ANQGSEA. V was clipped by 2 bases and J by 11 bases; unmatched bases: 7. The CDR3, as DNA: TGCAGCGTTGAAAAACAGACAGGGGAGGCTTTCTTT. Protein sequence: CSVEKQTGEAFF.